One sample yielded the 5 T cell receptor beta chains listed below, sequenced in a study of metastatic and nonmetastatic thyroid tumors. Until they underwent thyroid surgery, no patient had received any treatment. Via MiXCR, TCRdb re-called the PCR reads. This sample carries 20,000 to 25,000 clones, around 19% of them seen once, and the ten largest clones take 25% to 35%. Input material: blood. Source of these receptors: a female donor with papillary thyroid cancer or a benign thyroid nodule (not recorded which). Some clones in this sample may be carry-over from other donors' samples.

This clone appeared many times. The chain combines TRBV3-1 with TRBJ1-5, with D possibly matching TRBD1 (6 bases). The CDR3 contains 15 residues. V gave up 4 bases and J gave up 4 bases, with 14 bases separating them. In germline, CDR1 is LGHDT, CDR2 YNNKEL (reference sequence). The CDR3 nucleotides are TGTGCCAGCAGCCCAGAGACAGGTCCTAATCAGCCCCAGCATTTT. Its protein product is CASSPETGPNQPQHF.

This clone was detected ten times or more. The chain couples TRBV2 to TRBJ1-5, with no clear D. CDR1 and CDR2 from the germline V gene are SNHLY and FYNNEI. The V end was cut by 6 bases, the J end by 5 bases, with 17 bases between. This CDR3 is built from 15 residues. CDR3 coding DNA: TGTGCCAGCAGGCCCCTCGGTAGGACTGATCAGCCCCAGCATTTT. It specifies CASRPLGRTDQPQHF.

The chain is built from TRBV20-1 and TRBJ2-5; possible D gene TRBD2, 6 bases. The CDR3 has 14 amino acids. CDR1 is DFQATT, CDR2 SNEGSKA, per germline (reference sequence). Trimming pared 7 bases from V and 1 base from J, leaving 16 bases between. CDR3 loop: CSVGDWGFQETQYF. Here the CDR3 DNA reads TGCAGTGTTGGGGACTGGGGTTTCCAAGAGACCCAGTACTTC.

This clone is labeled medium-sized. The chain combines TRBV2 with TRBJ1-1; D perhaps matches TRBD1 (5 bases). CDR1 is SNHLY and CDR2 is FYNNEI in the germline V gene. The germline V and J ends were trimmed by 1 base and 5 bases, with 8 bases remaining between them. The CDR3 extends over 13 amino acids. CDR3 nucleotide sequence: TGTGCCAGCAGTGAAGTAGAGGGGACTGAAGCTTTCTTT. Translation: CASSEVEGTEAFF.

This clone was picked up many times. The chain has TRBV3-1 and TRBJ2-3; 9 nucleotides match TRBD2. The CDR3 spans 13 residues. Trimming cost V 6 bases and J 9 bases; bases outside gene matches: 7. Germline CDR1 reads LGHDT; CDR2 reads YNNKEL (reference sequence). CDR3 sequence (DNA): TGTGCCAGCAGGACTAGCGGTCACCCAACGCAGTATTTT. The encoded protein is CASRTSGHPTQYF.